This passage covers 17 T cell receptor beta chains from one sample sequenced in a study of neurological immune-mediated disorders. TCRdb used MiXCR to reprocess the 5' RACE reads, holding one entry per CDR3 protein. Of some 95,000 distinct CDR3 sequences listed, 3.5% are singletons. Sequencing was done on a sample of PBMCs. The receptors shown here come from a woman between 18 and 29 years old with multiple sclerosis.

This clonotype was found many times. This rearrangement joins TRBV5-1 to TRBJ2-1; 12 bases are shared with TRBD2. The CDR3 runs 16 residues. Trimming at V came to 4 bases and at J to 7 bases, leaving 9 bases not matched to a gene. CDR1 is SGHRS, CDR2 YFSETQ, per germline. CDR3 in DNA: TGCGCCAGCAGCACGGAACTAGCGGGAGGAAGGAATGAGCAGTTCTTC. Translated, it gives CASSTELAGGRNEQFF.

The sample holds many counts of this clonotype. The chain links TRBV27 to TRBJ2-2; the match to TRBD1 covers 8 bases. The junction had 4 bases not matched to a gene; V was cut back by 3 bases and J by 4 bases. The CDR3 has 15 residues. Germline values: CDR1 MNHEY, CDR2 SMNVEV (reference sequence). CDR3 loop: CASSFRGPFTGELFF. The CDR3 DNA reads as TGTGCCAGCAGTTTCAGGGGGCCTTTCACCGGGGAGCTGTTTTTT.

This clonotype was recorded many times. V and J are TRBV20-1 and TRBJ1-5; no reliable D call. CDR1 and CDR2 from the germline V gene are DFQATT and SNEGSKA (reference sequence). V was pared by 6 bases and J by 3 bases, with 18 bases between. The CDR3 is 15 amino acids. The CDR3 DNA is TGCAGTGCCAGAAGTGAAGGAGCGGACAATCAGCCCCAGCATTTT. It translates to CSARSEGADNQPQHF.

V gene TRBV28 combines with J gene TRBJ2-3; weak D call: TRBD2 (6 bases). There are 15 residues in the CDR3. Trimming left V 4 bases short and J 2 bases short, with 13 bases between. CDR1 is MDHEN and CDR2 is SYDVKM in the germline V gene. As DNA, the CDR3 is TGTGCCAGCAGTTCCCACGGGAGTGACACAGATACGCAGTATTTT. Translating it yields CASSSHGSDTDTQYF.

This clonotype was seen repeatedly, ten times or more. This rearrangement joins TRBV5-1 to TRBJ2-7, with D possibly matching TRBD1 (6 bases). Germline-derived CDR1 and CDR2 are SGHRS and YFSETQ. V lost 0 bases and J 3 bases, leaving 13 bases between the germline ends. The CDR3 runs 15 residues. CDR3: CASSLEGVLYYEQYF. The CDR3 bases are TGCGCCAGCAGCTTGGAGGGGGTCCTCTACTACGAGCAGTACTTC.

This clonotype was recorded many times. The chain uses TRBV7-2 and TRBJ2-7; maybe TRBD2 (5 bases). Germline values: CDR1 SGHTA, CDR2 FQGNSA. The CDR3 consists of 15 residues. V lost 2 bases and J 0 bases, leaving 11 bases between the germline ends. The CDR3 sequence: CASSLLRGVSYEQYF. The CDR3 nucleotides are TGTGCCAGCAGCTTACTCCGGGGTGTCTCCTACGAGCAGTACTTC.

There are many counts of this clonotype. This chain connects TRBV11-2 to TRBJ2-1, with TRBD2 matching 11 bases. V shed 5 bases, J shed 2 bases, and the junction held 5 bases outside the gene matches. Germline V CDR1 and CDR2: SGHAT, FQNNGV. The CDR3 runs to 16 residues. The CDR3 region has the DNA TGTGCCAGCAGCCCCGTTAGCGGGAGGGCCTACAATGAGCAGTTCTTC. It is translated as CASSPVSGRAYNEQFF.

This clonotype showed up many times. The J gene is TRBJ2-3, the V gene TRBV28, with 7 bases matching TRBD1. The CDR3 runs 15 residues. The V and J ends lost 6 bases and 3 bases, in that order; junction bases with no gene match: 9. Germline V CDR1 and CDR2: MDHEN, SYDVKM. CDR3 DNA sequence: TGTGCCAGCAGCCCTCCGGGACAGCAAACAGATACGCAGTATTTT. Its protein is CASSPPGQQTDTQYF.

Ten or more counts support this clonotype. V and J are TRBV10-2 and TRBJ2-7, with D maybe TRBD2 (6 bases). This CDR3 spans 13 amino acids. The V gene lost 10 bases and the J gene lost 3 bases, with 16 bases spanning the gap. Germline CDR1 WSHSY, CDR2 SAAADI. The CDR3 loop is CATAGTSRYEQYF. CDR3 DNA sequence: TGCGCCACCGCCGGGACTTCCCGCTACGAGCAGTACTTC.

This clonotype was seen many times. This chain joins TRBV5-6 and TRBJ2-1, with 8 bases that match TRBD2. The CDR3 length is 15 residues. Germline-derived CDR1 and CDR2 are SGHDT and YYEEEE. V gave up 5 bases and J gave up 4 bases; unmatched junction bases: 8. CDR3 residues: CASRETGGGYNEQFF. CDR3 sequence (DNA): TGTGCCAGCAGGGAAACGGGAGGGGGATACAATGAGCAGTTCTTC.

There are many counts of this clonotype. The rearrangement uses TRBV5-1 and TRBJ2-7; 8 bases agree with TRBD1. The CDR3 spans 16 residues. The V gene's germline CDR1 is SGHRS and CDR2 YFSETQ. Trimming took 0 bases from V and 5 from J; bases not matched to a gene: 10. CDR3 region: CASSLAWTGTRNEQYF. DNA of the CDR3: TGCGCCAGCAGCTTGGCTTGGACAGGGACGAGAAACGAGCAGTACTTC.

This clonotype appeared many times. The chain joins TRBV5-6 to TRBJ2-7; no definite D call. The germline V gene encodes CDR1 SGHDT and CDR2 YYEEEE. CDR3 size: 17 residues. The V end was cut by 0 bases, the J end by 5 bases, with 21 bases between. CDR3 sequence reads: CASSLVGMGMRGDEQYF. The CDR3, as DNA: TGTGCCAGCAGCTTGGTCGGTATGGGCATGCGTGGCGACGAGCAGTACTTC.

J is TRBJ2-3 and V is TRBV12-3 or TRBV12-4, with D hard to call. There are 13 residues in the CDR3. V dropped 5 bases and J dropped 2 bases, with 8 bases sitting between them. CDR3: CASSIRVTDTQYF. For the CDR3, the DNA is TGTGCCAGCAGTATCCGGGTCACAGATACGCAGTATTTT.

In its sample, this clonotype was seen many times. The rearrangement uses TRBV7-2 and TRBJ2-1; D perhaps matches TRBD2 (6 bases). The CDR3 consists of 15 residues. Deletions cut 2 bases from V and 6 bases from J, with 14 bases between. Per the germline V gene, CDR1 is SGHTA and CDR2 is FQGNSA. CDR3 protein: CASSLFSLAINEQFF. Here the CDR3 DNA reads TGTGCCAGCAGCTTATTTTCACTAGCCATCAATGAGCAGTTCTTC.

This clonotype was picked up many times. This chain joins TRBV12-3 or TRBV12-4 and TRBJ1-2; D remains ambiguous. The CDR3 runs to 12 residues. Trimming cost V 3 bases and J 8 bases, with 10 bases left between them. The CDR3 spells CASSLLRLGYTF. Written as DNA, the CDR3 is TGTGCCAGCAGTTTGTTACGGTTGGGCTACACCTTC.

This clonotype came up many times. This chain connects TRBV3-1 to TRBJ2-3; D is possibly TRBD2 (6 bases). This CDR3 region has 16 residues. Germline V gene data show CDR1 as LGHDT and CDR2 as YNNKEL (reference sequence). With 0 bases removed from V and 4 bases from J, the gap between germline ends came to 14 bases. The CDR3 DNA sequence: TGTGCCAGCAGCCAAGATCTCGGCAGGAGGGCAGATACGCAGTATTTT. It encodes CASSQDLGRRADTQYF.

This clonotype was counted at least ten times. Written as DNA, the CDR3 is TGTGCCAGCAGCTTAACAGGGGTCGACAATGAGCAGTTCTTC. It specifies CASSLTGVDNEQFF. The rearrangement links TRBV7-3 to TRBJ2-1; TRBD1 is a possible D gene (5 bases). The CDR3 totals 14 residues. V was trimmed by 0 bases and J by 5 bases, leaving 8 bases between them. Germline-derived CDR1 and CDR2 are SGHTA and FQGTGA.